A selection of T cell receptor beta chains follows, all from one sample in a study of CD8+CD57+ T cells in acquired aplastic anemia. TCRdb re-analysed the reads in MiXCR, keeping a single row per CDR3 protein. There are roughly 130,000 distinct CDR3 sequences in the sample; over 45% occur only once, and 2% to 3% lies in the top ten. Sequencing was done on a sample of sorted CD4+, CD8+, or CD8+CD57+ T cells (not recorded which) from PBMCs. These TCRs come from a human donor in good health, serving as a control. Both conserved end residues are part of each CDR3. A D gene is named only where the DNA matches it firmly. Size is omitted from some rows. Given values are once, few, many or a class for expanded clones.

clone size | D gene | J gene | V gene | CDR3 protein | CDR3 DNA
once | TRBD2 | TRBJ2-3 | TRBV11-3 | CASTATSGTDTQYF | TGTGCCAGCACCGCGACTAGCGGAACAGATACGCAGTATTTT
NA | TRBD1 | TRBJ1-2 | TRBV6-5 | CASSYQPGQGAGGYTF | TGTGCCAGCAGTTACCAACCGGGACAGGGGGCAGGCGGCTACACCTTC
NA | NA | TRBJ1-2 | TRBV18 | CASSPGQDYGYTF | TGTGCCAGCTCACCAGGGCAGGACTATGGCTACACCTTC
NA | NA | TRBJ1-4 | TRBV2 | CASSGNSWYEKLFF | TGTGCCAGCAGTGGAAACAGTTGGTATGAAAAACTGTTTTTT
NA | TRBD2 | TRBJ2-5 | TRBV3-1 | CASSRASGGQETQYF | TGTGCCAGCAGCCGAGCTAGCGGGGGGCAAGAGACCCAGTACTTC
many | NA | TRBJ1-6 | TRBV6-5 | CASSYSQGYNSPLHF | TGTGCCAGCAGTTATTCCCAGGGGTATAATTCACCCCTCCACTTT
NA | NA | TRBJ2-3 | TRBV7-8 | CASSLRPATDTQYF | TGTGCCAGCAGCCTTCGACCGGCCACAGATACGCAGTATTTT
many | NA | TRBJ2-5 | TRBV19 | CASTPPGYQETQYF | TGTGCCAGTACCCCCCCGGGTTACCAAGAGACCCAGTACTTC
NA | TRBD1 | TRBJ2-7 | TRBV2 | CASSDRAGGVHEQYF | TGTGCCAGCAGTGATAGGGCAGGGGGCGTCCACGAGCAGTACTTC
NA | TRBD1 | TRBJ1-1 | TRBV12-3/TRBV12-4 | CASSPTQGQGSTEAFF | TGTGCCAGCAGCCCGACACAAGGACAGGGGAGCACTGAAGCTTTCTTT
many | NA | TRBJ1-1 | TRBV25-1 | CASTQNQGLQEAFF | TGTGCCAGCACCCAAAACCAGGGGTTACAGGAAGCTTTCTTT
many | NA | TRBJ1-1 | TRBV30 | CAWSVGMNTEAFF | TGTGCCTGGAGTGTGGGTATGAACACTGAAGCTTTCTTT
NA | NA | TRBJ1-2 | TRBV7-9 | CASSQGSHYGYTF | TGTGCCAGCAGCCAGGGGTCCCACTATGGCTACACCTTC
once | TRBD1 | TRBJ2-3 | TRBV2 | CASSLTGAFNTDTQYF | TGTGCCAGCAGCCTAACAGGGGCGTTTAACACAGATACGCAGTATTTT
few | TRBD1 | TRBJ1-3 | TRBV18 | CASSAPGQGRNTIYF | TGTGCCAGCTCAGCGCCGGGACAGGGTCGAAACACCATATATTTT
NA | NA | TRBJ1-4 | TRBV29-1 | CSVGRVNEKLVF | TGCAGCGTTGGCCGAGTTAATGAAAAACTGGTTTTT
NA | NA | TRBJ1-6 | TRBV15 | CATSRGVGVANSPLHF | TGTGCCACCAGCAGAGGAGTGGGGGTAGCGAATTCACCCCTCCACTTT
many | NA | TRBJ2-5 | TRBV18 | CASSPFVQETQYF | TGTGCCAGCTCACCTTTCGTCCAAGAGACCCAGTACTTC
many | TRBD1 | TRBJ1-5 | TRBV3-1 | CASSQGVGTDQSRPQHF | TGTGCCAGCAGCCAAGGCGTAGGGACAGACCAATCAAGGCCCCAGCATTTT
NA | NA | TRBJ2-1 | TRBV10-3 | CATGGDRESREQFF | TGTGCCACCGGGGGGGACAGGGAATCGCGTGAGCAGTTCTTC
many | NA | TRBJ1-5 | TRBV6-1 | CASSGDSNQPQHF | TGTGCCAGCAGTGGGGACAGCAATCAGCCCCAGCATTTT
many | NA | TRBJ1-2 | TRBV11-2 | CASSLGDTGNGYTF | TGTGCCAGCAGCTTAGGCGATACGGGGAATGGCTACACCTTC
NA | NA | TRBJ2-1 | TRBV29-1 | CSAEGEVWPYNEQSF | TGCAGCGCTGAGGGAGAGGTCTGGCCGTACAATGAGCAGTCCTTC
many | TRBD1 | TRBJ1-2 | TRBV11-3 | CASSMGQGASGYTF | TGTGCCAGCAGCATGGGACAGGGGGCAAGCGGCTACACCTTC
many | NA | TRBJ2-5 | TRBV5-4 | CASSPEEGAWKTQYF | TGTGCCAGCTCCCCGGAGGAGGGGGCCTGGAAGACCCAGTACTTC
NA | TRBD1 | TRBJ2-2 | TRBV9 | CASSVRWDRVNTGELFF | TGTGCCAGCAGCGTACGATGGGACAGGGTAAACACCGGGGAGCTGTTTTTT
NA | TRBD1 | TRBJ1-1 | TRBV19 | CASIQSGTGGTFF | TGTGCCAGTATACAGTCTGGGACAGGGGGAACTTTCTTT
many | TRBD2 | TRBJ2-5 | TRBV10-3 | CAIHTPPTSGGSQETQYF | TGTGCCATCCATACACCCCCCACTAGCGGGGGGAGCCAAGAGACCCAGTACTTC
NA | TRBD2 | TRBJ2-7 | TRBV7-3 | CASSDTSSGGAFSYEQHF | TGTGCCAGCAGCGACACCTCTAGCGGGGGGGCCTTCTCCTACGAGCAGCACTTC
many | NA | TRBJ1-2 | TRBV12-3/TRBV12-4 | CASSLRDGRPSWGYTF | TGTGCCAGCAGTTTGAGGGACGGACGACCTTCGTGGGGCTACACCTTC
NA | NA | TRBJ2-2 | TRBV7-8 | CASSPDGLSTGELFF | TGTGCCAGCAGCCCTGACGGTCTTAGCACCGGGGAGCTGTTTTTT
NA | TRBD1 | TRBJ1-1 | TRBV2 | CATLGQPNTEAFF | TGTGCCACGCTGGGACAGCCGAACACTGAAGCTTTCTTT
many | NA | TRBJ2-1 | TRBV7-2 | CASSLAYYNEQFF | TGTGCCAGCAGCTTAGCGTATTACAATGAGCAGTTCTTC
NA | NA | TRBJ2-3 | TRBV19 | CASRGLVLPDTQYF | TGTGCCAGTCGGGGTTTGGTTCTTCCAGATACGCAGTATTTT
NA | TRBD1 | TRBJ2-3 | TRBV11-2 | CASSEDRVSTDTQYF | TGTGCCAGCAGCGAAGACAGGGTCAGCACAGATACGCAGTATTTT
NA | TRBD2 | TRBJ2-5 | TRBV2 | CASRWGLGDPQYF | TGTGCCAGCAGATGGGGACTAGGGGATCCCCAGTACTTC
many | NA | TRBJ2-7 | TRBV6-5 | CASSYSMNEQYF | TGTGCCAGCAGTTACTCGATGAACGAGCAGTACTTC